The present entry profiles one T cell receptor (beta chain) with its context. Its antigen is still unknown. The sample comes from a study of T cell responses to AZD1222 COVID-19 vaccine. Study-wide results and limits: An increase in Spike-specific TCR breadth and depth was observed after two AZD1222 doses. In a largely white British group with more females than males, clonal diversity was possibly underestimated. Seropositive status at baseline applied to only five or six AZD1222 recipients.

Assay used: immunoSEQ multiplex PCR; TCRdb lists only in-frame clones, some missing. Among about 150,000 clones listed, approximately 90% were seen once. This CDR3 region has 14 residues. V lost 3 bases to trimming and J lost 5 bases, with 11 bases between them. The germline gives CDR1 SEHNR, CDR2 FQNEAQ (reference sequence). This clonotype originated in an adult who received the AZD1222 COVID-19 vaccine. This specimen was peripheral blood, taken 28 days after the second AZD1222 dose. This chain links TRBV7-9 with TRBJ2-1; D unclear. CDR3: CASSLSVRNNEQFF. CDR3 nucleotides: TGTGCCAGCAGCTTGTCCGTCCGGAACAATGAGCAGTTCTTC. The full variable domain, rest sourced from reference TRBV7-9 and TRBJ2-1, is DTGVSQNPRHKITKRGQNVTFRCDPISEHNRLYWYRQTLGQGPEFLTYFQNEAQLEKSRLLSDRFSAERPKGSFSTLEIQRTEQGDSAMYLCASSLSVRNNEQFFGPGTRLTVL.